There are a few counts of the clone carrying this T cell receptor (beta chain). For ophthalmopathy patients, the Clinical Activity Score was at least 3 and the NOSPECS grade at least 4; duration was under 3 months. Diagnostic assessment was based on clinical symptoms, serum thyroxine and TRAb, thyroid ultrasound and orbital computed tomography. The source of the sample is a study of T cells in Graves' hyperthyroidism and ophthalmopathy. There are 14 residues in the CDR3. Trimming stripped 5 bases from V and 7 bases from J, with 12 bases between. CDR1 and CDR2 from the germline V gene are SEHNR and FQNEAQ (reference sequence). RNA transcripts provided the source from which TCR beta CDR3 regions were amplified. HTBI primers were the set used in a first-round RT-PCR of the TCR CDR3. TCRdb re-derived calls from the multiplex PCR reads in MiXCR, one entry per CDR3 protein. This sample carries a few hundred thousand distinct CDR3 sequences, about 20% of them seen once, and the ten largest clones take around 54%.

The receptor was isolated from a woman in her seventies with Graves' ophthalmopathy. This chain links TRBV7-9 with TRBJ1-6; unclear D gene. Sequenced sample: blood. The CDR3 protein is CASSPQHPNSPLHF. In DNA, the CDR3 is TGTGCCAGCAGCCCCCAGCACCCAAATTCACCCCTCCACTTT.